The rows below give T cell receptor beta chains drawn from one sample of a study of cytomegalovirus exposure and HLA in healthy donors. Assay used: immunoSEQ multiplex PCR; TCRdb lists only in-frame clones, some missing. Of 190,000 or so clones detected, 82% appear once; the ten largest clones hold roughly 0.097%. Sequenced input: PBMCs. These receptors originate from a boy between 2 and 10 years old in good health and CMV-seronegative. Each CDR3 is given with its conserved first and last residue. A D gene is named only where the DNA matches it firmly. For some rows the clone size is stated as once, few or many, or as a class when expanded; others skip it.

size | J | D | V | CDR3 | DNA
once | TRBJ2-3 | NA | TRBV7-8 | CASSLARLVSTDTQYF | TGTGCCAGCAGCTTAGCGAGACTAGTAAGCACAGATACGCAGTATTTT
NA | TRBJ2-1 | TRBD2 | TRBV19 | CASSMAGLAGYNEQFF | TGTGCCAGTAGTATGGCGGGCCTAGCGGGGTACAATGAGCAGTTCTTC
NA | TRBJ1-2 | TRBD1 | TRBV6-1 | CASSAGGDYGYTF | TGTGCCAGCAGTGCAGGGGGCGACTATGGCTACACCTTC
NA | TRBJ2-5 | NA | TRBV7-2 | CASSSWSGWETQYF | TGTGCCAGCAGCTCCTGGTCCGGGTGGGAGACCCAGTACTTC
NA | TRBJ1-3 | TRBD1 | TRBV29-1 | CSAPGGTGNTIYF | TGCAGCGCTCCAGGGGGCACTGGAAACACCATATATTTT
NA | TRBJ1-3 | NA | TRBV2 | CASSRRDRSGNTIYF | TGTGCCAGCAGCCGGAGGGACCGCTCTGGAAACACCATATATTTT
NA | TRBJ2-7 | NA | TRBV29-1 | CSVGTVSEQYF | TGCAGCGTTGGGACTGTGTCCGAGCAGTACTTC
NA | TRBJ2-7 | TRBD1 | TRBV6-6 | CASSSIQRQGAYEQYF | TGTGCCAGCAGTTCGATACAAAGACAGGGGGCTTACGAGCAGTACTTC
NA | TRBJ2-1 | NA | TRBV7-2 | CASSLGQPVYNEQFF | TGTGCCAGCAGCCTAGGACAGCCGGTTTACAATGAGCAGTTCTTC
NA | TRBJ1-2 | NA | TRBV4-3 | CASSQGHRYGYTF | TGCGCCAGCAGCCAAGGCCACAGATATGGCTACACCTTC
NA | TRBJ1-4 | NA | TRBV11-3 | CASSPSRWVFF | TGTGCCAGCAGCCCTAGTCGATGGGTGTTTTTT
NA | TRBJ2-7 | NA | TRBV7-9 | CSSSPTSSGSSYEQYF | TGTTCCAGCAGTCCAACAAGCTCAGGGTCCTCCTACGAGCAGTACTTC
NA | TRBJ2-1 | TRBD2 | TRBV6-4 | CASSDEAGGPYNGQFF | TGTGCCAGCAGTGACGAGGCGGGGGGGCCTTACAATGGGCAGTTCTTC
NA | TRBJ2-3 | NA | TRBV19 | CASRAKSGRFTDTQYF | TGTGCCAGTAGGGCGAAAAGCGGGCGTTTCACAGATACGCAGTATTTT
NA | TRBJ1-1 | NA | TRBV7-2 | CASSLLGGTEAFF | TGTGCCAGCAGCTTATTAGGAGGCACTGAAGCTTTCTTT
few | TRBJ1-3 | NA | TRBV5-6 | CASSRLVQGGYGNTIYF | TGTGCCAGCAGCCGGCTCGTACAGGGTGGGTATGGAAACACCATATATTTT
NA | TRBJ1-1 | NA | TRBV7-7 | CASSPDTSTEAFF | TGTGCTAGCAGCCCGGACACCAGCACTGAAGCTTTCTTT
NA | TRBJ1-6 | TRBD1 | TRBV6-5 | CASGIRQGNSPLHF | TGTGCCAGTGGAATTCGACAGGGAAATTCACCCCTCCACTTT
NA | TRBJ2-3 | NA | TRBV5-1 | CASSLPTDTQYF | TGCGCCAGCAGCCTACCCACAGATACGCAGTATTTT
NA | TRBJ1-1 | TRBD1 | TRBV27 | CASSFQGEGTEAFF | TGTGCCAGCAGTTTCCAGGGGGAAGGGACTGAAGCTTTCTTT
NA | TRBJ2-6 | TRBD1 | TRBV11-3 | CASSLSRDRGSGANVLTF | TGTGCCAGCAGCTTGAGTCGGGACAGGGGGTCTGGGGCCAACGTCCTGACTTTC
NA | TRBJ1-2 | NA | TRBV23-1 | CASSAHKGVLYGYTF | TGCGCCAGCAGTGCTCATAAGGGAGTTCTCTATGGCTACACCTTC
NA | TRBJ1-2 | TRBD1 | TRBV2 | CASSGSPTGGVGYTF | TGTGCCAGCAGCGGATCTCCGACAGGGGGCGTGGGCTACACCTTC
NA | TRBJ1-2 | NA | TRBV29-1 | CSVDGGDYTYGYTF | TGCAGCGTTGACGGCGGCGATTATACCTATGGCTACACCTTC
NA | TRBJ2-7 | TRBD1 | TRBV10-3 | CAISSGQVKEQYF | TGTGCCATCAGCTCCGGACAGGTTAAAGAGCAGTACTTC
few | TRBJ1-4 | TRBD1 | TRBV10-3 | CATRTGEHNEKLFF | TGTGCCACCAGGACAGGGGAACATAATGAAAAACTGTTTTTT
NA | TRBJ1-4 | NA | TRBV5-1 | CASSFYRSANEKLFF | TGCGCCAGCAGCTTCTACAGGTCAGCTAATGAAAAACTGTTTTTT
few | TRBJ2-1 | NA | TRBV15 | CATSPRGGPGNEQFF | TGTGCCACCAGCCCGAGGGGGGGGCCGGGCAATGAGCAGTTCTTC
NA | TRBJ1-2 | TRBD1 | TRBV28 | CASSQRDRGPEGYTF | TGTGCCAGCAGTCAAAGGGACAGGGGGCCTGAGGGCTACACCTTC
NA | TRBJ2-3 | NA | TRBV11-2 | CASSLRLYTDTQYF | TGTGCCAGCAGCTTAAGACTGTACACGGATACGCAGTATTTT